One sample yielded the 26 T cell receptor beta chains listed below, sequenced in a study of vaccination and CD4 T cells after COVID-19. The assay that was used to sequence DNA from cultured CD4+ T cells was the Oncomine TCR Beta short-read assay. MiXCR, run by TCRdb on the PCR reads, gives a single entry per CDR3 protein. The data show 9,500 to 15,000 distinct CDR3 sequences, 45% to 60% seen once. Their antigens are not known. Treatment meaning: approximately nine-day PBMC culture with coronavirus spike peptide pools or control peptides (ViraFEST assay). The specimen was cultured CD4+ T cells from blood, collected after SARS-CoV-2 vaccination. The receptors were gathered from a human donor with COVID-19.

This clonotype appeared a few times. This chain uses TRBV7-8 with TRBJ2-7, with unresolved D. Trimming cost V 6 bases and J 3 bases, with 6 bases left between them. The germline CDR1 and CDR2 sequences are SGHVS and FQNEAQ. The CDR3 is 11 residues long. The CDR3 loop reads CASSPNYEQYF. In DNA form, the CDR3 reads TGTGCCAGCAGTCCCAACTACGAGCAGTACTTC.

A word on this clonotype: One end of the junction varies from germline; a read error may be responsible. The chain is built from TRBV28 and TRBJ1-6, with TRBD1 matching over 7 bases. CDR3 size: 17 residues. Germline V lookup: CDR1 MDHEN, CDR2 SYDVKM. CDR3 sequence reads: CATSQTTGSSYNSPLHF. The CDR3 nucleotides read TGTGCCACCAGTCAGACGACAGGGAGCTCCTATAATTCACCCCTCCACTTT.

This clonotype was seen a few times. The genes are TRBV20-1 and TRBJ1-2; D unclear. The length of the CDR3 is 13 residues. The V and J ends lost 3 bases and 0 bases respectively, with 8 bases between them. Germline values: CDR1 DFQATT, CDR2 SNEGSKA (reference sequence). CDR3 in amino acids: CSASKDSNYGYTF. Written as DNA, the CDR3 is TGCAGTGCTAGTAAAGATTCTAACTATGGCTACACCTTC.

DNA for the CDR3: TGCAGACCCCGGGGACTAGCGAGTGGAAATGAGCAGTTCTTC. Amino acid sequence: CRPRGLASGNEQFF. The chain recombines TRBV20-1 with TRBJ2-1, with 10 positions matching TRBD2. The length of the CDR3 is 14 residues. CDR1 DFQATT and CDR2 SNEGSKA come from the germline V gene (reference sequence).

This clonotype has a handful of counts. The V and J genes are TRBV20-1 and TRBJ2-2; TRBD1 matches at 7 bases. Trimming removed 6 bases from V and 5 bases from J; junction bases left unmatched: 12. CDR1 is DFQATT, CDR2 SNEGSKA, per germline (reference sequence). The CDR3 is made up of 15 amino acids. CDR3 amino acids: CSAPKGDSWTGELFF. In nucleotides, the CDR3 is TGCAGTGCGCCTAAAGGGGACAGCTGGACCGGGGAGCTGTTTTTT.

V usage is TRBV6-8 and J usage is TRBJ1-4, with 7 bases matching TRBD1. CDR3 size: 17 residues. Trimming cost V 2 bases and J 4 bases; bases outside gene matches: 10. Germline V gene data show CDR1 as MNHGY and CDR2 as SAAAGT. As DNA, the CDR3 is TGTGCCAGCAGTTACGCCAGGGGGACACTTCTTAATGAAAAACTGTTTTTT. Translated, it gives CASSYARGTLLNEKLFF.

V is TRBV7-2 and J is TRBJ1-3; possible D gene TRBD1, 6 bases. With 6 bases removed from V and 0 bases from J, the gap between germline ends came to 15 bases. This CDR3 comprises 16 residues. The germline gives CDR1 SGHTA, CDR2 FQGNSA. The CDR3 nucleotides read TGTGCCAGCAGAAGGGAGGGGGGGAACTCTGGAAACACCATATATTTT. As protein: CASRREGGNSGNTIYF.

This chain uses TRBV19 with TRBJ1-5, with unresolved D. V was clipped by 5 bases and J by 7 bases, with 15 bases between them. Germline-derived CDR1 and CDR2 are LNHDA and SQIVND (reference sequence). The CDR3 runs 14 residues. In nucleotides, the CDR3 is TGTGCCAGTAGTCAGGTCGGGGTCAGCCAGCCCCAGCATTTT. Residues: CASSQVGVSQPQHF.

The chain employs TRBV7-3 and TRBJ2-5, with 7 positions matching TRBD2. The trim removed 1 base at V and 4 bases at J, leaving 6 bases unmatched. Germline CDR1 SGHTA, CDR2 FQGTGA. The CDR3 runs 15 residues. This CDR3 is CASSLMGERGETQYF. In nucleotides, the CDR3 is TGTGCCAGCAGCTTAATGGGCGAGCGGGGAGAGACCCAGTACTTC.

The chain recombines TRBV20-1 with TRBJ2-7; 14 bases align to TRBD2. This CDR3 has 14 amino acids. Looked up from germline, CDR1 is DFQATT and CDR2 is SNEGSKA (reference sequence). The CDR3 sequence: CGGLAGGNSYEQYF. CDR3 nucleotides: TGCGGTGGACTAGCGGGGGGAAACTCCTACGAGCAGTACTTC.

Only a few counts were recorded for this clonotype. CDR3 DNA: TGTGCCAGCAGTTTACGAAGGCCAGCGGGGGCTACCTACGAGCAGTACTTC. Amino acid sequence: CASSLRRPAGATYEQYF. This chain uses TRBV27 with TRBJ2-7, with 8 bases fitting TRBD2. CDR1 is MNHEY and CDR2 is SMNVEV in the germline V gene (reference sequence). The CDR3 consists of 17 residues. Trimming at V came to 2 bases and at J to 2 bases, leaving 11 bases not matched to a gene.

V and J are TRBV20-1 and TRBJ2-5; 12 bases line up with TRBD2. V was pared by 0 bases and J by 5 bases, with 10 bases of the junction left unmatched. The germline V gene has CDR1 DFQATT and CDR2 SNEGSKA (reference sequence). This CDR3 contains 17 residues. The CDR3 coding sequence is TGCAGTGCTAGAGATAGGATCCTGGGGACTAGCGGGGAGACCCAGTACTTC. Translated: CSARDRILGTSGETQYF.

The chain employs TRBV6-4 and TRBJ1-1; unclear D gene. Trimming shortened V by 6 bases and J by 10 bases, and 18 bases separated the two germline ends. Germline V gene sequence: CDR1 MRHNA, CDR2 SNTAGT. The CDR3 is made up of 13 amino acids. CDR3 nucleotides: TGTGCCAGCAGGAAGTCCGCCGGCGCGGGAGCTTTCTTT. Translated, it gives CASRKSAGAGAFF.

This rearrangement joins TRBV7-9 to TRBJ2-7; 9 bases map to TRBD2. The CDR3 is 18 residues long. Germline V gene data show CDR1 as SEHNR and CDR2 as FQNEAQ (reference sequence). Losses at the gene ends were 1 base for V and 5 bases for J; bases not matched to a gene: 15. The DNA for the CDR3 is TGTGCCAGCAGCTTAGGGCGTACCGGGCGGGGGGGCGAGGACGAGCAGTACTTC. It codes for CASSLGRTGRGGEDEQYF.

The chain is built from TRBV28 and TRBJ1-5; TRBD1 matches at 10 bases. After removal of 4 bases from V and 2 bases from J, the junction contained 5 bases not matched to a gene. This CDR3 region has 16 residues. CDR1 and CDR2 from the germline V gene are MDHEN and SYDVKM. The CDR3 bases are TGTGCCAGCAGTTGGGACAGGGGAAAGGGCAATCAGCCCCAGCATTTT. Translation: CASSWDRGKGNQPQHF.

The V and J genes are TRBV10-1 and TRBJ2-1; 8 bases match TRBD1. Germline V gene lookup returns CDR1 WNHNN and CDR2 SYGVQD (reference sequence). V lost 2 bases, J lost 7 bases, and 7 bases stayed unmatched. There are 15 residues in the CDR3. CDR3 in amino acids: CASSERQGAQNEQFF. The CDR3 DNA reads TGCGCCAGCAGTGAGCGGCAGGGGGCGCAGAATGAGCAGTTCTTC.

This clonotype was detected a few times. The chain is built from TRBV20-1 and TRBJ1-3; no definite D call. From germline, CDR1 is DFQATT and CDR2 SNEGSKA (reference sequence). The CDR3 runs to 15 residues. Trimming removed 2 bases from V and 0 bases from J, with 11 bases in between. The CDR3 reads CSARIQESSGNTIYF. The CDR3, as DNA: TGCAGTGCTAGAATCCAGGAGAGCTCTGGAAACACCATATATTTT.

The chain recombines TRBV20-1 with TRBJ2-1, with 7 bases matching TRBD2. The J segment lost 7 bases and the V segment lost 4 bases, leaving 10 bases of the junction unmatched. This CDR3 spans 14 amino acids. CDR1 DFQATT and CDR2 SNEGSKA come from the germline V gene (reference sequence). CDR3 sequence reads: CSATQMAGVNEQFF. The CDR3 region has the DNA TGCAGTGCTACCCAGATGGCGGGGGTGAATGAGCAGTTCTTC.

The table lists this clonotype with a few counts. In DNA, the CDR3 is TGTGCCAGCAGCTTAGACACGATCTCTGGGGCCAACGTCCTGACTTTC. It yields the protein CASSLDTISGANVLTF. This chain links TRBV7-9 with TRBJ2-6; D gene ambiguous. From germline, CDR1 is SEHNR and CDR2 FQNEAQ (reference sequence). The V gene lost 1 base and the J gene lost 0 bases, with 7 bases spanning the gap. This CDR3 contains 16 residues.

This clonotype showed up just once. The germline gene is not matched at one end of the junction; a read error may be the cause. CDR3 DNA sequence: TGCGCCAGCAGCTTGTCGGGGACAAACACTGAAGCTCTCTTT. Translation gives CASSLSGTNTEALF. The chain links TRBV5-1 to TRBJ1-1; maybe TRBD1 (6 bases). The CDR3 contains 14 residues. Germline CDR1 is SGHRS and CDR2 is YFSETQ.

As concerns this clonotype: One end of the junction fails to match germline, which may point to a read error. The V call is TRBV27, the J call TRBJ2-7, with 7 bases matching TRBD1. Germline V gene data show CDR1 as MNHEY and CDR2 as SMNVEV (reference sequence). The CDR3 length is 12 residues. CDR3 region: CASSLLNGQASF. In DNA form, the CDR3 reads TGTGCCAGCAGTTTACTCAATGGACAGGCGTCCTTC.

CDR3: CASSECISRGYGYTF. As DNA, the CDR3 is TGCGCCAGCAGTGAGTGTATCTCTAGAGGCTATGGCTACACCTTC. The rearrangement links TRBV10-1 to TRBJ1-2; D is unresolved. Germline V lookup: CDR1 WNHNN, CDR2 SYGVQD (reference sequence). Trimming cost V 1 base and J 4 bases, with 13 bases left between them. This CDR3 spans 15 amino acids.

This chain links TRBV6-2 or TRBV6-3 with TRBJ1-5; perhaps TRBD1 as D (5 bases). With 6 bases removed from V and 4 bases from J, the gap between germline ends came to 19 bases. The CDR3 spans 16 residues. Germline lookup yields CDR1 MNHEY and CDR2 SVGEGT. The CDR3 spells CASREMGGNGNQPQHF. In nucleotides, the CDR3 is TGTGCCAGCAGGGAGATGGGGGGGAATGGTAATCAGCCCCAGCATTTT.

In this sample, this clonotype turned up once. The CDR3 here is CASSLALQGGETQYF. CDR3 nucleotide sequence: TGTGCCAGCAGCTTAGCCCTCCAGGGAGGAGAGACCCAGTACTTC. The chain employs TRBV7-2 and TRBJ2-5, with a possible D match to TRBD2 (6 bases). The CDR3 consists of 15 residues. CDR1 and CDR2 (germline): SGHTA, FQGNSA. The V end was cut by 0 bases, the J end by 4 bases, with 12 bases between. Complete variable domain (other parts from reference TRBV7-2 and TRBJ2-5): GAGVSQSPSNKVTEKGKDVELRCDPISGHTALYWYRQSLGQGLEFLIYFQGNSAPDKSGLPSDRFSAERTGGSVSTLTIQRTQQEDSAVYLCASSLALQGGETQYFGPGTRLLVL.

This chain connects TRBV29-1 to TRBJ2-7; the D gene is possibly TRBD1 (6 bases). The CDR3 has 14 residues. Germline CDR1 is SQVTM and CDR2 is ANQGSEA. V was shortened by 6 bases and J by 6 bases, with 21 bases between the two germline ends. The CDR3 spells CSVQVQGAVGEQYF. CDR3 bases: TGCAGCGTCCAAGTACAGGGCGCGGTTGGCGAGCAGTACTTC.

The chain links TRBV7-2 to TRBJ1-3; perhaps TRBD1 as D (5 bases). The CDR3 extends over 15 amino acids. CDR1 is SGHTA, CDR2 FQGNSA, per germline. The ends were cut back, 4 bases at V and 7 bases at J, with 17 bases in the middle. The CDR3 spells CASSWRGAGLNTIYF. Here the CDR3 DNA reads TGTGCCAGCAGCTGGCGAGGGGCAGGGCTCAACACCATATATTTT.